A selection of T cell receptor beta chains follows, all from one sample in a study of cytomegalovirus exposure and HLA in healthy donors. Data came from immunoSEQ multiplex PCR; TCRdb stores just in-frame clones and leaves some out. The profile shows more than 85,000 clones, around 75% of them singletons. Sequencing was carried out using PBMCs. The receptors come from a man aged 25-45 years in good health and CMV-seronegative. Each CDR3 is given with its conserved first and last residue. D genes are given only for firm matches. Not every row has a clone size; where given, it reads once, few, many or a size class.

v_call	clone_size	j_call	d_call	cdr3_nt	cdr3_aa
TRBV29-1	.	TRBJ2-5	.	TGCAGCGTTCGACCGGGGGGCCGGCAAGAGACCCAGTACTTC	CSVRPGGRQETQYF
TRBV19	.	TRBJ1-5	TRBD1	TGTGCCAGTACCCCACAGGGGGACAATCAGCCCCAGCATTTT	CASTPQGDNQPQHF
TRBV5-1	.	TRBJ2-7	TRBD1	TGCGCCAGTACGCCCGGGACAGGTCCCTACGAGCAGTACTTC	CASTPGTGPYEQYF
TRBV5-1	.	TRBJ1-1	.	TGCGCCAGCAGCTGGCGGGGGGACGGACACTCGAACACTGAAGCTTTCTTT	CASSWRGDGHSNTEAFF
TRBV6-4	.	TRBJ2-2	.	TGTGCCAGCAGTGAAGGGGACACCGGGGAGCTGTTTTTT	CASSEGDTGELFF
TRBV18	.	TRBJ2-2	TRBD1	TGTGCCAGCTCACCACGAATACAGGGGGCGAACACCGGGGAGCTGTTTTTT	CASSPRIQGANTGELFF
TRBV29-1	few	TRBJ1-4	.	TGCAGCGCCTTGTGGGGCGGGGATGAAAAACTGTTTTTT	CSALWGGDEKLFF
TRBV5-1	.	TRBJ1-1	.	TGCGCCAGCAGCTCCACCCCTGATGACAGGAGTGAAGCTTTCTTT	CASSSTPDDRSEAFF
TRBV5-1	.	TRBJ2-7	TRBD2	TGCGCCAGCAGCTTGGCGGGAGGAGCCCCTTACGAGCAGTACTTC	CASSLAGGAPYEQYF
TRBV19	.	TRBJ2-7	.	TGTGCCAGTAGTCCCTCCGAGAGCTCCTACGAGCAGTACTTC	CASSPSESSYEQYF
TRBV10-3	.	TRBJ2-7	TRBD2	TGTGCCATCAGTGCGTCCAGCGGGAGGGCAGGCGAGCAGTACTTC	CAISASSGRAGEQYF
TRBV6-5	.	TRBJ2-1	TRBD2	TGTGCCAGCAGTTCGTGGACTAGCTCAATCAATGAGCAGTTCTTC	CASSSWTSSINEQFF
TRBV12-5	.	TRBJ2-3	TRBD2	TGTGCTAGTGGTTCCGGGACTAGCGTTGCAGATACGCAGTATTTT	CASGSGTSVADTQYF
TRBV15	.	TRBJ2-5	.	TGTGCCACCAGCAGAGTATCGGCGACAGGAGAGACCCAGTACTTC	CATSRVSATGETQYF
TRBV9	.	TRBJ2-3	.	TGTGCCAGCAGCGTTCTAGCGATGGGAGATACGCAGTATTTT	CASSVLAMGDTQYF
TRBV7-2	.	TRBJ2-1	.	TGTGCCAGCAGCTCTCAGGGGTACAATGAGCAGTTCTTC	CASSSQGYNEQFF
TRBV29-1	few	TRBJ2-1	.	TGCAGCGTCACTAGGGATAGCGGAACCAACAATGAGCAGTTCTTC	CSVTRDSGTNNEQFF
TRBV5-1	.	TRBJ2-3	.	TGCGCCAGCAGCTTGGGACTAGGCGTCAGTAATACGCAGTATTTT	CASSLGLGVSNTQYF
TRBV7-3	once	TRBJ2-1	.	TGTGCCAGCAGCCAAATCTACCGGGAGAGTAACAATGAGCAGTTCTTC	CASSQIYRESNNEQFF
TRBV28	once	TRBJ1-5	.	TGTGCCAGCAGTCTACAGACAACCCTGGGCAATCAGCCCCAGCATTTT	CASSLQTTLGNQPQHF
TRBV2	few	TRBJ2-7	.	TGTGCCAGCAGCCCGGTGTTATTGGGGGGAACGACCTACGAGCAGTACTTC	CASSPVLLGGTTYEQYF
TRBV2	.	TRBJ2-3	TRBD1	TGTGCCAGCACCAGGGACAGTTTCACAGATACGCAGTATTTT	CASTRDSFTDTQYF
TRBV6-1	few	TRBJ2-2	TRBD1	TGTGCCAGCAGCGAACCGGGACAGGGCTCCGGGGAGCTGTTTTTT	CASSEPGQGSGELFF
TRBV14	.	TRBJ2-1	.	TGTGCCAGCAGCCTTAGCGGCTTCAGCTCCTACAATGAGCAGTTCTTC	CASSLSGFSSYNEQFF
TRBV7-3	.	TRBJ2-1	.	TGTGCCAGCAGCTCGGAAGCGGGTTCCTACAATGAGCAGTTCTTC	CASSSEAGSYNEQFF
TRBV19	.	TRBJ1-4	.	TGTGCCAGTAGTTCAGACAGCCTGTGGAATGAAAAACTGTTTTTT	CASSSDSLWNEKLFF
TRBV7-8	once	TRBJ2-3	.	TGTGCCAGCACCCACGGAGGACAGTCCACAGATACGCAGTATTTT	CASTHGGQSTDTQYF
TRBV6-5	.	TRBJ1-2	.	TGTGCCAGCAGTTACTCTCCAGGGATTGGTGGCTACACCTTC	CASSYSPGIGGYTF
TRBV4-1	.	TRBJ2-2	TRBD1	TGCGCCAGCAGCCAAGCCCTTCAGGGGGCGTCGAACACCGGGGAGCTGTTTTTT	CASSQALQGASNTGELFF
TRBV6-1	once	TRBJ1-5	.	TGTGCCAGCAGCAGACAGACCCCTAGCAATCAGCCCCAGCATTTT	CASSRQTPSNQPQHF
TRBV27	.	TRBJ2-5	.	TGTGCCAGCAGTTTATTGGGGGGGGCCCATCAAGAGACCCAGTACTTC	CASSLLGGAHQETQYF
TRBV9	.	TRBJ2-3	TRBD2	TGTGCCAGCAGCGCGGGGGGTGGACCAGATACGCAGTATTTT	CASSAGGGPDTQYF
TRBV6-1	.	TRBJ1-2	TRBD1	TGTGCCAGCAGTGAAGCTGGAGGGGGCGCCGGCTATGGCTACACCTTC	CASSEAGGGAGYGYTF
TRBV6-5	.	TRBJ1-2	TRBD1	TGTGCCGTCCGACAGGGGGCGGCTTCTGGCTACACCTTC	CAVRQGAASGYTF
TRBV7-9	.	TRBJ1-1	TRBD1	TGTGCCAGCGGACGAGACAGGGACACTGAAGCTTTCTTT	CASGRDRDTEAFF
TRBV14	.	TRBJ1-4	.	TGTGCCAGCAGCGGGGGGGGCAGATCCAGGCGAAAACTGTTTTTT	CASSGGGRSRRKLFF
TRBV19	.	TRBJ1-1	.	TGTGCCAGTAGTTACATGGGGCTGGGCACTGAAGCTTTCTTT	CASSYMGLGTEAFF
TRBV11-2	.	TRBJ2-5	.	TGTGCCAGCAGCCCCTCCCGGACTCGGTACCAAGAGACCCAGTACTTC	CASSPSRTRYQETQYF
TRBV2	.	TRBJ1-4	TRBD1	TGTGCCAGCAGTTGGGACAGGATTAATGAAAAACTGTTTTTT	CASSWDRINEKLFF
TRBV7-6	.	TRBJ1-1	.	TGTGCCAGCAGCCCTCAGGTGGTCACTGAAGCTTTCTTT	CASSPQVVTEAFF
TRBV5-1	few	TRBJ2-5	TRBD2	TGCGCCAGCGGCGGCCTAGCGGGGGGGCTTAACCAGTACTTC	CASGGLAGGLNQYF
TRBV7-7	.	TRBJ2-2	.	TGTGCCAGCAGCCCATCCTCCTCCCCTGGGAGCACCGGGGAGCTGTTTTTT	CASSPSSSPGSTGELFF
TRBV7-2	.	TRBJ2-5	TRBD2	TGTGCCAGCAGTCATAGCGGGACCCAAGAGACCCAGTACTTC	CASSHSGTQETQYF
TRBV6-6	.	TRBJ2-7	.	TGTGCCAGCAGTTACGGCGGTACGGCCCCCACTTACGAGCAGTACTTC	CASSYGGTAPTYEQYF
TRBV7-9	.	TRBJ2-3	TRBD2	TGTGCCAGCAGCCCTAGGAGCGGGAGGGCCGGAGGGGGAGATACGCAGTATTTT	CASSPRSGRAGGGDTQYF